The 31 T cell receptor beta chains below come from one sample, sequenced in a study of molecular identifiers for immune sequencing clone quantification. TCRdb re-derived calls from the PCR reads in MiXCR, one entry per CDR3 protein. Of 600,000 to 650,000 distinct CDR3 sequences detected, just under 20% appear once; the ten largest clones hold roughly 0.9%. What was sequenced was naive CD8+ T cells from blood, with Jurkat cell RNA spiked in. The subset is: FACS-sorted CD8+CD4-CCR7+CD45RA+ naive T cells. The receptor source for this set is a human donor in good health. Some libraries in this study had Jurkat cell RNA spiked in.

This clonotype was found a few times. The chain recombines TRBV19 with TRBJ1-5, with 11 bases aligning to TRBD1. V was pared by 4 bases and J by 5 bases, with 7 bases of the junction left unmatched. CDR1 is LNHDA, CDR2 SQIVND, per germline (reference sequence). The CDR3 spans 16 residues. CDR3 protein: CASSTWTGGLDQPQHF. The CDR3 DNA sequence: TGTGCCAGTAGTACCTGGACAGGGGGCTTGGATCAGCCCCAGCATTTT.

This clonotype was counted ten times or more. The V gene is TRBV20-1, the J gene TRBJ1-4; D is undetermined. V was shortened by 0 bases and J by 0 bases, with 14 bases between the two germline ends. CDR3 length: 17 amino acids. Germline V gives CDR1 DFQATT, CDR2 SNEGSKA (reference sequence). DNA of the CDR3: TGCAGTGCTAGAGACTCCCAGCGGACCGCAACTAATGAAAAACTGTTTTTT. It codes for CSARDSQRTATNEKLFF.

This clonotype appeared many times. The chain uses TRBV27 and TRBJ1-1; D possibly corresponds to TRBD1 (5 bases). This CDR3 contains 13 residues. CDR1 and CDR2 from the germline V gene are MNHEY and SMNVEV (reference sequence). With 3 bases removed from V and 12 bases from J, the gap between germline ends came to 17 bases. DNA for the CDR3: TGTGCCAGCAGTTTGGGGCGGCAAACCGTCCCTTTCTTT. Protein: CASSLGRQTVPFF.

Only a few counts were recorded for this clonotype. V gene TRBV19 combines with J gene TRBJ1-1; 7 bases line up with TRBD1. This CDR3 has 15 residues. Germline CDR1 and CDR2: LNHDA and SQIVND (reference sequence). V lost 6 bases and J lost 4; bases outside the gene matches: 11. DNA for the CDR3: TGTGCCAGTAGAAGAAGGGGACAGCCGGGCACTGAAGCTTTCTTT. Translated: CASRRRGQPGTEAFF. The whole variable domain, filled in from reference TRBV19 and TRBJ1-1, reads DGGITQSPKYLFRKEGQNVTLSCEQNLNHDAMYWYRQDPGQGLRLIYYSQIVNDFQKGDIAEGYSVSREKKESFPLTVTSAQKNPTAFYLCASRRRGQPGTEAFFGQGTRLTVV.

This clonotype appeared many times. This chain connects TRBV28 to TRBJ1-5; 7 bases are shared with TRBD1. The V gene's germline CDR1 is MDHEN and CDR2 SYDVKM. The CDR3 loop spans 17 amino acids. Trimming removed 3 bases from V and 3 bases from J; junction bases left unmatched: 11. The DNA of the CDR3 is TGTGCCAGCAGTTTCCCCGACAGGGTGGAAATCAATCAGCCCCAGCATTTT. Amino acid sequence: CASSFPDRVEINQPQHF.

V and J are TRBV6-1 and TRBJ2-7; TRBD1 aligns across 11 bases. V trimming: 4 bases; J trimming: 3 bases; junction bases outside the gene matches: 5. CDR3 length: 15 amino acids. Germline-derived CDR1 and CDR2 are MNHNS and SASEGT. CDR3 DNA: TGTGCCAGCAGTGGGGGGACAGGGGGGGACTACGAGCAGTACTTC. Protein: CASSGGTGGDYEQYF.

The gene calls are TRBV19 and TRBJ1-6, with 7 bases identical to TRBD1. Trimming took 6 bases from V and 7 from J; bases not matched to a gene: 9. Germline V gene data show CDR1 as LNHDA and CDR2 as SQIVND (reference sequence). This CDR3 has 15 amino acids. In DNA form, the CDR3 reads TGTGCCAGTAGGTCAAAGGGGGCCCTGAATTCACCCCTCCACTTT. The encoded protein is CASRSKGALNSPLHF. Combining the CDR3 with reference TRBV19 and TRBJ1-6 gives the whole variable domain DGGITQSPKYLFRKEGQNVTLSCEQNLNHDAMYWYRQDPGQGLRLIYYSQIVNDFQKGDIAEGYSVSREKKESFPLTVTSAQKNPTAFYLCASRSKGALNSPLHFGNGTRLTVT.

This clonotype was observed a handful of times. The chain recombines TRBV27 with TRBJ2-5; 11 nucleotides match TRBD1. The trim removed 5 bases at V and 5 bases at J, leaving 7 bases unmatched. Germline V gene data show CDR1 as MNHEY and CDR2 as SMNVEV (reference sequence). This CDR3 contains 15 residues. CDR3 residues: CASSRRTGGMETQYF. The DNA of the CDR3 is TGTGCCAGCAGTCGGCGGACAGGGGGCATGGAGACCCAGTACTTC.

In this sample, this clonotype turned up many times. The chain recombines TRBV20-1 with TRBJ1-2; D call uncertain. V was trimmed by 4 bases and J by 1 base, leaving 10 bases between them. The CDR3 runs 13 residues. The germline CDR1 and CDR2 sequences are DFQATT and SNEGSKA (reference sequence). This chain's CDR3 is CSAKEQINYGYTF. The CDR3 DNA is TGCAGTGCTAAGGAACAGATTAACTATGGCTACACCTTC.

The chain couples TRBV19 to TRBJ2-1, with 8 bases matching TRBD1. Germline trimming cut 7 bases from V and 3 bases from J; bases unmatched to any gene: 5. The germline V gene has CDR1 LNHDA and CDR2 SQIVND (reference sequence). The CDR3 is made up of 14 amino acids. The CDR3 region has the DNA TGTGCCAGTATAGGGACAGGCCGCTACAATGAGCAGTTCTTC. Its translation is CASIGTGRYNEQFF.

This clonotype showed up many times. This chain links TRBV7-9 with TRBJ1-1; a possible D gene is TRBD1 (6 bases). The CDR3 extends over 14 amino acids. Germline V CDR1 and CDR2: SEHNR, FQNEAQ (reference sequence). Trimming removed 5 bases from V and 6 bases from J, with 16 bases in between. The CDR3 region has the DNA TGTGCCAGCAGCCTCGGGGGCAGGGGAGCTGAAGCTTTCTTT. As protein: CASSLGGRGAEAFF.

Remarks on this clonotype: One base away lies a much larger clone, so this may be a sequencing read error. In DNA form, the CDR3 reads TGCAGTGCTACGGACATCGGGAGCTACGAGCAGTACTTC. Its translation is CSATDIGSYEQYF. This chain connects TRBV20-1 to TRBJ2-7; D possibly corresponds to TRBD2 (6 bases). The V gene lost 4 bases and the J gene lost 3 bases, with 13 bases spanning the gap. This CDR3 comprises 13 residues. The germline CDR1 and CDR2 sequences are DFQATT and SNEGSKA (reference sequence).

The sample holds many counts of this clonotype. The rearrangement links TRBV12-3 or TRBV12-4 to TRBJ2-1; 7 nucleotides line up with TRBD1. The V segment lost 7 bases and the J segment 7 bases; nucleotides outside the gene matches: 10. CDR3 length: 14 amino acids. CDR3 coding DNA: TGTGCCAGCAAACTACAGGGGCTGGAAAATGAGCAGTTCTTC. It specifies CASKLQGLENEQFF.

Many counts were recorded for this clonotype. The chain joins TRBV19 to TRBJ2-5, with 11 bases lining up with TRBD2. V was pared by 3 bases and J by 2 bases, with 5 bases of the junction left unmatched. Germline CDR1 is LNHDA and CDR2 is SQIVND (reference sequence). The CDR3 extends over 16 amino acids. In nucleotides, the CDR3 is TGTGCCAGTAGTATTTTGACTAGCGGGAAACAAGAGACCCAGTACTTC. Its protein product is CASSILTSGKQETQYF.

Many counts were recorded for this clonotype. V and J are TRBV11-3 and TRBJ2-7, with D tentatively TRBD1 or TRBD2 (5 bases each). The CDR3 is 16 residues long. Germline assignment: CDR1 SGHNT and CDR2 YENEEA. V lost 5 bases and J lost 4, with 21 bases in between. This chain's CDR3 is CASSPGIRGETYEQYF. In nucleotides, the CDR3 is TGTGCCAGCAGCCCAGGGATAAGGGGAGAAACGTACGAGCAGTACTTC.

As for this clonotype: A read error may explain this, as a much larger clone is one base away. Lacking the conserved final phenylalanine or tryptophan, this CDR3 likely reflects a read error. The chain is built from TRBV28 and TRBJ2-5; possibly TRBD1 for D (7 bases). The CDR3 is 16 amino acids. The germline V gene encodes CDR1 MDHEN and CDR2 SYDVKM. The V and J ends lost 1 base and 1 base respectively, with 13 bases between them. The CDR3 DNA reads TGTGCCAGCAGTTTATTGTCAGGGGGGCGCCAAGAGACCCAGTACCTC. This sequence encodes CASSLLSGGRQETQYL.

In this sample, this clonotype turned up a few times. CDR3: CASSQAQGSAEQYF. The DNA of the CDR3 is TGCGCCAGCAGCCAAGCACAGGGTTCTGCCGAGCAGTACTTC. This sequence joins TRBV4-1 and TRBJ2-7; D is perhaps TRBD1 (6 bases). The ends were cut back, 1 base at V and 6 bases at J, with 13 bases in the middle. The V gene's germline CDR1 is MGHRA and CDR2 YSYEKL. The length of the CDR3 is 14 residues.

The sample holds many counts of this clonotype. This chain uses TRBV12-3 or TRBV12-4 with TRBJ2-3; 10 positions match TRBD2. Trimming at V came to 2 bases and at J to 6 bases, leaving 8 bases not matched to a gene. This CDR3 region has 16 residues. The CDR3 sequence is CASSLPPSGGPDTQYF. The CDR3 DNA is TGTGCCAGCAGTTTACCCCCTAGCGGGGGACCGGATACGCAGTATTTT.

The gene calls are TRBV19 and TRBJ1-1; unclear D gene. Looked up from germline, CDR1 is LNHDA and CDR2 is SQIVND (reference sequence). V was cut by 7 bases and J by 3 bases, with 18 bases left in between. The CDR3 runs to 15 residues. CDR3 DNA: TGTGCCAGTAACCCGGGGTCGGGTCTCTACACTGAAGCTTTCTTT. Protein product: CASNPGSGLYTEAFF.

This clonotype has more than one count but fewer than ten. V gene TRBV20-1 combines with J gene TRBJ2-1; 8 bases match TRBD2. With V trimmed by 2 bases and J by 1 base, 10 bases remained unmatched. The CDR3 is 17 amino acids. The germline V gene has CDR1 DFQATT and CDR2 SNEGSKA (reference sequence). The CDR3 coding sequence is TGCAGTGCTAGAAGGACGGGGCGGGAGGTGTCCTACAATGAGCAGTTCTTC. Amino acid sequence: CSARRTGREVSYNEQFF.

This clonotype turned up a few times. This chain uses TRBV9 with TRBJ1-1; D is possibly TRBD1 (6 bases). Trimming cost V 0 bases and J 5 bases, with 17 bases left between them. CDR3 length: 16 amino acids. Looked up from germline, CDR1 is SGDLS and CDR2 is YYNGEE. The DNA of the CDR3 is TGTGCCAGCAGCGTAGAGACAGGCGCGCGTTTGACTGAAGCTTTCTTT. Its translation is CASSVETGARLTEAFF.

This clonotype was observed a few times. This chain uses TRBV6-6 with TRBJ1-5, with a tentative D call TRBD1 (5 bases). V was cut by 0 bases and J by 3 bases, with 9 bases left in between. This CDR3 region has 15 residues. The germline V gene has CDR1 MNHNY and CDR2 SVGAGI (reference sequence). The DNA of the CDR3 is TGTGCCAGCAGTTACTCTGCCAGGGTCAATCAGCCCCAGCATTTT. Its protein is CASSYSARVNQPQHF.

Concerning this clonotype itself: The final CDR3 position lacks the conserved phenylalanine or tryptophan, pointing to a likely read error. CDR3 residues: CASSQMGGEAFL. The CDR3 DNA sequence: TGTGCCAGCAGTCAAATGGGGGGTGAAGCTTTCCTT. The V call is TRBV28, the J call TRBJ1-1, with D possibly being TRBD1 (5 bases). V was pared by 5 bases and J by 7 bases, with 11 bases between. The germline CDR1 and CDR2 sequences are MDHEN and SYDVKM. This CDR3 contains 12 residues.

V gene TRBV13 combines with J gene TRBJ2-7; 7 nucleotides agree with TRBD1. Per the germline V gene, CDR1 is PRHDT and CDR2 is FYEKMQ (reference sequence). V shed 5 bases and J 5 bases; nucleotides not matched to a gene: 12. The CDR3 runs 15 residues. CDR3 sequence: CASSPTRQGEDEQYF. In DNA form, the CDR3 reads TGTGCCAGCAGCCCAACAAGACAGGGCGAGGACGAGCAGTACTTC.

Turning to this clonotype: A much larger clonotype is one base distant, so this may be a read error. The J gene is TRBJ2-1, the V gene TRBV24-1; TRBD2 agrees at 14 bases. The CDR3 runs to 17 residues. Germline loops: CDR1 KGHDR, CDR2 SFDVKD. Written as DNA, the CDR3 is TGTGCCACCAGTGACCCCGGACTAGCGGGGGGATACAATGAGCAGCTCTTC. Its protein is CATSDPGLAGGYNEQLF.

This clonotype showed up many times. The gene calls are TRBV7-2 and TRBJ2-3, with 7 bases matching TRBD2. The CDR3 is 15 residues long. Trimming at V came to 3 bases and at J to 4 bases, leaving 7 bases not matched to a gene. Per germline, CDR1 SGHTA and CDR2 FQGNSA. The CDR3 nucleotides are TGTGCCAGCAGCTTGGTGGGAGGGGTTTCAGATACGCAGTATTTT. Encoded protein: CASSLVGGVSDTQYF.

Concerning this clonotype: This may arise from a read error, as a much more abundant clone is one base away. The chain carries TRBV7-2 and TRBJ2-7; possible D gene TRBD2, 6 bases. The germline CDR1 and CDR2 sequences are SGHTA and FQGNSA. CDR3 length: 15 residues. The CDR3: CAGSFYGGGGYEQYF. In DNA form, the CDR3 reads TGTGCCGGCAGCTTCTACGGGGGTGGCGGCTACGAGCAGTACTTC. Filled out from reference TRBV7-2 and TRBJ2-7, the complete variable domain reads GAGVSQSPSNKVTEKGKDVELRCDPISGHTALYWYRQSLGQGLEFLIYFQGNSAPDKSGLPSDRFSAERTGGSVSTLTIQRTQQEDSAVYLCAGSFYGGGGYEQYFGPGTRLTVT.

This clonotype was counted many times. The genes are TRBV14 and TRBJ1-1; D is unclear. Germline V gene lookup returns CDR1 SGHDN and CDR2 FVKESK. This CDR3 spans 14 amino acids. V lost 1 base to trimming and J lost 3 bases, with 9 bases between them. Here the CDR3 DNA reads TGTGCCAGCAGCCAAGCTATTAGCGACACTGAAGCTTTCTTT. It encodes CASSQAISDTEAFF.

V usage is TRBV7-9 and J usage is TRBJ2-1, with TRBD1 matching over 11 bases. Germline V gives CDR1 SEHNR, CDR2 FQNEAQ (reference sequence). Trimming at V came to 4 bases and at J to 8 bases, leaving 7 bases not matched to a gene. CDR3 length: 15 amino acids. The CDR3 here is CASSSGQGVLDEQFF. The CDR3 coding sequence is TGTGCCAGCAGCTCGGGACAGGGGGTTTTGGATGAGCAGTTCTTC.

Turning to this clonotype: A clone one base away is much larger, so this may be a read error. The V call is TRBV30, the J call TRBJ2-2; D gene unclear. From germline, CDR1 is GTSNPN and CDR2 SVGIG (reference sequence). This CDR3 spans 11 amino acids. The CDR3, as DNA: TGTGTCTGGAGTATCACCGGGGAGCTGTTTTTT. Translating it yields CVWSITGELFF.

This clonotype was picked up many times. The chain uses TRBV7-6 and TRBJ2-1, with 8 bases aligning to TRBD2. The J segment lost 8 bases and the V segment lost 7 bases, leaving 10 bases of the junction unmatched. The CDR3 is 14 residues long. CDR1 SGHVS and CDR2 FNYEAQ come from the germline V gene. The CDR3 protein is CASNPSGHPDEQFF. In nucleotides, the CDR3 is TGTGCCAGCAACCCTAGCGGGCACCCGGATGAGCAGTTCTTC.